This record looks at one T cell receptor (beta chain) sequence and its context. What it binds is not known. A second PCR, run for 7 to 11 cycles, used a sample-barcoded 5' primer plus a J-beta primer mix. A single record per CDR3 protein comes from TCRdb applying MiXCR to the 5' RACE reads. In the table there are approximately 800,000 distinct CDR3 sequences, roughly 56% of which are singletons. This record belongs to a study of blood T cells in healthy people across ages. Findings and caveats of the study: The long-lived group displayed more naive CD4+ cells, plus higher diversity, than the aged donors did.

The sample consisted of blood. This receptor was identified in a middle-aged man in good health.

The CDR3 coding sequence is TGTGCCAGCAGTAAACGACAGGGGGAGAATTCACCCCTCCACTTT. This encodes CASSKRQGENSPLHF. This sequence joins TRBV6-1 and TRBJ1-6; 9 positions match TRBD1. J gave up 7 bases and V 5 bases, and 6 bases lay outside the gene matches. Germline lookup yields CDR1 MNHNS and CDR2 SASEGT. The CDR3 sequence is 15 residues long.